The 11 T cell receptor beta chains in this list originate from one sample, sequenced in a study of control samples from healthy donors and cancer patients. Generated by immunoSEQ multiplex PCR, the TCRdb table keeps only in-frame clones and is missing some. The sample has about 120,000 clones, roughly nine tenths seen once. Specimen: blood. These receptor sequences come from a man aged 45-60 years in good health.

V is TRBV6-5 and J is TRBJ2-2; TRBD1 matches at 8 bases. Trimming cost V 1 base and J 6 bases; bases outside gene matches: 4. Per the germline V gene, CDR1 is MNHEY and CDR2 is SVGAGI. This CDR3 spans 15 amino acids. The CDR3 region has the DNA TGTGCCAGCAGTTACTTCAGGGGGCCGGCCGGGGAGCTGTTTTTT. Translation: CASSYFRGPAGELFF.

For the CDR3, the DNA is TGTGCCACCAGCACAGACAGATATAATTCACCCCTCCACTTT. It codes for CATSTDRYNSPLHF. V is TRBV15 and J is TRBJ1-6; a weak D match, TRBD1 (5 bases). The CDR3 loop spans 14 amino acids. Germline V gives CDR1 LNHNV, CDR2 YYDKDF (reference sequence). V gave up 4 bases and J gave up 4 bases, with 8 bases separating them. Filled out from reference TRBV15 and TRBJ1-6, the complete variable domain reads DAMVIQNPRYQVTQFGKPVTLSCSQTLNHNVMYWYQQKSSQAPKLLFHYYDKDFNNEADTPDNFQSRRPNTSFCFLDIRSPGLGDTAMYLCATSTDRYNSPLHFGNGTRLTVT.

The chain links TRBV6-2 or TRBV6-3 to TRBJ1-2; 7 nucleotides agree with TRBD1. This CDR3 contains 13 residues. CDR1 is MNHEY, CDR2 SVGEGT, per germline. V gave up 5 bases and J gave up 0 bases; unmatched junction bases: 0. CDR3 sequence: CASSDRANYGYTF. Here the CDR3 DNA reads TGTGCCAGCAGTGACAGGGCTAACTATGGCTACACCTTC.

This clone was seen a handful of times. The V gene is TRBV19, the J gene TRBJ1-2; weak D call: TRBD1 (5 bases). Trimming took off 3 bases at V and 8 bases at J, with 16 bases between the two ends. The length of the CDR3 is 14 residues. The germline gives CDR1 LNHDA, CDR2 SQIVND (reference sequence). In DNA, the CDR3 is TGTGCCAGTAGTATGGGCAGGGATCGGGGCGGCTACACCTTC. It is translated as CASSMGRDRGGYTF.

This chain uses TRBV19 with TRBJ2-3; a weak D match, TRBD2 (7 bases). The ends were cut back, 0 bases at V and 0 bases at J, with 16 bases in the middle. Germline CDR1 reads LNHDA; CDR2 reads SQIVND (reference sequence). The CDR3 extends over 18 amino acids. The CDR3 reads CASSIDHKRGGSTDTQYF. In nucleotides, the CDR3 is TGTGCCAGTAGTATAGATCATAAGAGGGGGGGGAGCACAGATACGCAGTATTTT.

For the CDR3, the DNA is TGTGCCAGCAGTTTACAGGCAACCATCCAGCCCCAGCATTTT. It specifies CASSLQATIQPQHF. This chain connects TRBV27 to TRBJ1-5; D is undetermined. CDR1 and CDR2 (germline): MNHEY, SMNVEV (reference sequence). CDR3 length: 14 residues. Trimming shortened V by 2 bases and J by 7 bases, and 12 bases separated the two germline ends.

This clone has only one observation. The genes are TRBV24-1 and TRBJ1-2; TRBD1 matches at 7 bases. Germline V gives CDR1 KGHDR, CDR2 SFDVKD. The CDR3 contains 15 residues. Trimming took 4 bases from V and 6 from J; bases not matched to a gene: 10. The CDR3 DNA follows: TGTGCCACCAGTGACCCCGCGGGACAGAGGAATGGCTACACCTTC. Translated, it gives CATSDPAGQRNGYTF.

J is TRBJ1-6 and V is TRBV19; D is ambiguous. The germline CDR1 and CDR2 sequences are LNHDA and SQIVND (reference sequence). Trimming removed 3 bases from V and 8 bases from J, with 14 bases in between. The CDR3 is 15 residues long. The CDR3 loop reads CASSIQGFGDSPLHF. The CDR3 region has the DNA TGTGCCAGTAGTATTCAAGGGTTCGGGGATTCACCCCTCCACTTT.

A single count supports this clone. This sequence joins TRBV6-5 and TRBJ1-2; D perhaps matches TRBD1 (6 bases). The CDR3 is 15 amino acids. Germline CDR1 MNHEY, CDR2 SVGAGI. Between the trimmed V and J ends, which lost 0 bases and 5 bases, there was a span of 13 bases. The CDR3 nucleotides read TGTGCCAGCAGTTACTCGAGGGGAGGGGGGTATGGCTACACCTTC. This gives the protein CASSYSRGGGYGYTF.

This chain links TRBV18 with TRBJ1-1, with D perhaps TRBD1 (5 bases). The germline gives CDR1 KGHSH, CDR2 LQKENI. The CDR3 has 15 residues. V lost 3 bases and J 4 bases, leaving 15 bases between the germline ends. The DNA for the CDR3 is TGTGCCAGCTCACCCGGGGCTCGGGCAGGCACTGAAGCTTTCTTT. Amino acids: CASSPGARAGTEAFF.

The rearrangement uses TRBV7-2 and TRBJ1-5; TRBD1 is a possible D gene (5 bases). The ends were cut back, 5 bases at V and 7 bases at J, with 18 bases in the middle. CDR1 and CDR2 (germline): SGHTA, FQGNSA. This CDR3 spans 15 amino acids. The CDR3 sequence: CASSLGPPRTQPQHF. In nucleotides, the CDR3 is TGTGCCAGCAGCCTGGGGCCACCCCGGACACAGCCCCAGCATTTT.